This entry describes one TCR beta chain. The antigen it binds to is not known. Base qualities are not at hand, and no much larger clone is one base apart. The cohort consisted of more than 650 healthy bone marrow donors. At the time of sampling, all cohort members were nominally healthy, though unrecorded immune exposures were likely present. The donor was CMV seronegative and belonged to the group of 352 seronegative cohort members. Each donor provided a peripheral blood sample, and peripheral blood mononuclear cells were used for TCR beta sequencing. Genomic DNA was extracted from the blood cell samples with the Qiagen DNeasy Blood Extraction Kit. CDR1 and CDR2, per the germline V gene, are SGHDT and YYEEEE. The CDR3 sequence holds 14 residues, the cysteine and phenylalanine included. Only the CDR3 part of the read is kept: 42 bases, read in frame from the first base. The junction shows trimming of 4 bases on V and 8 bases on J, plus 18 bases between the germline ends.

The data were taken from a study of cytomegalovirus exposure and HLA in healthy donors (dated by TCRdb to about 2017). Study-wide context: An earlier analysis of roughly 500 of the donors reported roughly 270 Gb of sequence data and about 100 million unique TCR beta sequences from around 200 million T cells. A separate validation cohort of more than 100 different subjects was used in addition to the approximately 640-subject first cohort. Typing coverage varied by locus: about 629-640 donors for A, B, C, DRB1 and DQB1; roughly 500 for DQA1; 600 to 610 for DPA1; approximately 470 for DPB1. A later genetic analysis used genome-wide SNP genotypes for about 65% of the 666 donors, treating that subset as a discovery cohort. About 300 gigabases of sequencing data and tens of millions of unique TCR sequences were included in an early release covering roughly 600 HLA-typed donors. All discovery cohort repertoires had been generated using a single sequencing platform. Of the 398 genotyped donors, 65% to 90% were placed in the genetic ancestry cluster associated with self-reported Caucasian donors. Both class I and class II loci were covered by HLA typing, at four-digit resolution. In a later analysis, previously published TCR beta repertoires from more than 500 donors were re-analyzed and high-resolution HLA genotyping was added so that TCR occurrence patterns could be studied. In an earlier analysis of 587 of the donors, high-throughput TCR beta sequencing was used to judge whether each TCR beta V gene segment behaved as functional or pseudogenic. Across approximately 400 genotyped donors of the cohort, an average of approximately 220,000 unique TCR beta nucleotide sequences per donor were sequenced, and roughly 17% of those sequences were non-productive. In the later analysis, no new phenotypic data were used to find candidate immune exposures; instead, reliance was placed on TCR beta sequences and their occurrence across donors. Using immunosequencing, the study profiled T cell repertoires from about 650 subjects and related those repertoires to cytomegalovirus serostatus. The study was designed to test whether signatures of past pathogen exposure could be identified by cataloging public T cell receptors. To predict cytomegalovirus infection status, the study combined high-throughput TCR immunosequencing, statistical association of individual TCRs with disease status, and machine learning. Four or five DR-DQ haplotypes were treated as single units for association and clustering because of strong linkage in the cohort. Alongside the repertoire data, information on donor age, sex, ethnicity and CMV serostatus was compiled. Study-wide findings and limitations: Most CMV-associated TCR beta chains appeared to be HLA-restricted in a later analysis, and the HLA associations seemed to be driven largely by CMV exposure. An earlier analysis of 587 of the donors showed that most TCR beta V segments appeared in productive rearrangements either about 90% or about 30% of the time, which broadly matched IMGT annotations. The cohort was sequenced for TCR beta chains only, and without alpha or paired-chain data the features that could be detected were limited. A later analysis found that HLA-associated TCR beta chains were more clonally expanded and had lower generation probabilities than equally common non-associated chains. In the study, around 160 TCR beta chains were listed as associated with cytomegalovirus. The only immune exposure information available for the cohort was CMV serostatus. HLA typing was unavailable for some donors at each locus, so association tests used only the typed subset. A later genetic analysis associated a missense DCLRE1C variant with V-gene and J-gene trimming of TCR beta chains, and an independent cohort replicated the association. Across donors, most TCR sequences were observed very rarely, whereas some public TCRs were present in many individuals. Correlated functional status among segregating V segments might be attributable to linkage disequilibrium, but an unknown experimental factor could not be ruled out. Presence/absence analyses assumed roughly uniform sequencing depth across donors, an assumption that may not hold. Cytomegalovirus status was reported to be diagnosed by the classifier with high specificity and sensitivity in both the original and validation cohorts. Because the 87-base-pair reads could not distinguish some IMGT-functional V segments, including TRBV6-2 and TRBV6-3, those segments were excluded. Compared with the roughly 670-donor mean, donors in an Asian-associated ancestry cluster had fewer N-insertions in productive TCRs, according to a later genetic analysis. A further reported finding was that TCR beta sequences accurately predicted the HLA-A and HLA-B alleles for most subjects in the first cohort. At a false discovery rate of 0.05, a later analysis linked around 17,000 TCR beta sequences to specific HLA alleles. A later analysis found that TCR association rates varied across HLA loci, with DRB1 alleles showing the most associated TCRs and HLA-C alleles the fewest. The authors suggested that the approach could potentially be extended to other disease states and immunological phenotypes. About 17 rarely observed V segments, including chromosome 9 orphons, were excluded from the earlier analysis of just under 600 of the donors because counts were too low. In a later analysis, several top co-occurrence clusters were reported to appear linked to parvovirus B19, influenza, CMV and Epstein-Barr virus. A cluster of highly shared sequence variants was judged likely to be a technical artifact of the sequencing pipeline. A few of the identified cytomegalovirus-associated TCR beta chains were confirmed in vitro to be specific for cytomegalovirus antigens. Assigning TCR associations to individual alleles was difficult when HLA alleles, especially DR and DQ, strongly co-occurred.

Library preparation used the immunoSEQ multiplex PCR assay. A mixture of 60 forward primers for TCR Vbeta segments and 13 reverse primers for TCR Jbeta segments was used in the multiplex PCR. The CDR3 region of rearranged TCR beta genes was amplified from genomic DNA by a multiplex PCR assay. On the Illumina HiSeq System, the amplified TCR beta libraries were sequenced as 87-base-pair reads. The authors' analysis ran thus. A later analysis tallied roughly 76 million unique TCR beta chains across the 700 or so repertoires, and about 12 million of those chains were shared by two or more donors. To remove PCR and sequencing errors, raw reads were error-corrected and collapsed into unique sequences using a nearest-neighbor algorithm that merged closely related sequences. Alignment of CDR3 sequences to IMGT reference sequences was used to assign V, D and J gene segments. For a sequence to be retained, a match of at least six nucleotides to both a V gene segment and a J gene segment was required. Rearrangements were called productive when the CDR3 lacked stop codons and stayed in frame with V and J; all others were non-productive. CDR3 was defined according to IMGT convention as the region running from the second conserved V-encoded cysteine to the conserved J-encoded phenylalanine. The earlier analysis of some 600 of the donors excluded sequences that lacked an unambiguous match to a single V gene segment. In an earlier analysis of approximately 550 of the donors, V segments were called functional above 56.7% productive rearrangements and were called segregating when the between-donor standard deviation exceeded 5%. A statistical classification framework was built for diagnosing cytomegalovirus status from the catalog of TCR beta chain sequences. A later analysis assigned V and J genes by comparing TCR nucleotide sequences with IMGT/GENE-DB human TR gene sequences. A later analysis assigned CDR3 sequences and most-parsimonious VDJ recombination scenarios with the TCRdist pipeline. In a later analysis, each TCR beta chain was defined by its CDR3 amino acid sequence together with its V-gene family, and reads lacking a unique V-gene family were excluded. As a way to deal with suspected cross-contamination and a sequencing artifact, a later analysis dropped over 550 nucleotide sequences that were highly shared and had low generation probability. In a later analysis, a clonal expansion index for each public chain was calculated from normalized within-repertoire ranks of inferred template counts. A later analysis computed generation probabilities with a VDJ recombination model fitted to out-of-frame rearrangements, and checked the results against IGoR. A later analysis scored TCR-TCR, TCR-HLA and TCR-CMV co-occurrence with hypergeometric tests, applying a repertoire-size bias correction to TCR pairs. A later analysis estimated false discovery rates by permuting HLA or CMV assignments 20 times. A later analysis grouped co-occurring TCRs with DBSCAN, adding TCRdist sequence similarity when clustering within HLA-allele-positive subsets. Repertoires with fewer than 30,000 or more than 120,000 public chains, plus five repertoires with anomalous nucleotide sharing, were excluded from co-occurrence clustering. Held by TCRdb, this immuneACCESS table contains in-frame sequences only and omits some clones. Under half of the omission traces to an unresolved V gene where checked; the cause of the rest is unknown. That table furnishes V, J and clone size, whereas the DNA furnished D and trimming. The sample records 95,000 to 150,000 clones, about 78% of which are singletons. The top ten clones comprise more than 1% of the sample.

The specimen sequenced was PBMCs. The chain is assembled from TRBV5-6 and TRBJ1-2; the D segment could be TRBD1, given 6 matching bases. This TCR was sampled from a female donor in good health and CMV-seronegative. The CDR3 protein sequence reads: CASSPRQTGAGYTF. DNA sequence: TGTGCCAGCAGCCCACGACAGACAGGTGCGGGCTACACCTTC. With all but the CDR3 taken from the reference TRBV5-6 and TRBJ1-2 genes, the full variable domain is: DAGVTQSPTHLIKTRGQQVTLRCSPKSGHDTVSWYQQALGQGPQFIFQYYEEEERQRGNFPDRFSGHQFPNYSSELNVNALLLGDSALYLCASSPRQTGAGYTFGSGTRLTVV.